This T cell receptor beta chain emerged from a study of control samples from healthy donors and cancer patients. The CDR3 length is 13 residues. The V gene end was trimmed by 7 bases and the J gene end by 6 bases; junction bases not matched to a gene: 10. Germline CDR1 reads SQVTM; CDR2 reads ANQGSEA. Sequenced by immunoSEQ multiplex PCR; TCRdb stores in-frame clones only, minus some. The table shows approximately 13,000 clones, with just under 95% occurring only once. This chain links TRBV29-1 with TRBJ2-3; 7 bases line up with TRBD1. The TCR originated in an older man with lung cancer. The sample comprised PBMCs. The CDR3 loop reads CSGDSGPRDTQYF. The CDR3 DNA sequence: TGCAGCGGGGACAGTGGGCCACGCGATACGCAGTATTTT.